This is a list of T cell receptor beta chains from one sample in a study of identifying expanded T cells in peripheral blood. Generated by immunoSEQ multiplex PCR, the TCRdb table keeps only in-frame clones and is missing some. Seen here are some 93,000 clones, 85% to 90% observed once, and the top ten hold about 3.9%. Sequencing was done on a sample of blood. The receptors originated from a person between 18 and 75 years old in good health. CDR3s include the opening cysteine and the closing phenylalanine or tryptophan. A D gene is named only where the DNA matches it firmly. The listing skips clone size in some rows; elsewhere it reads once, few, many or a size class.

d_gene	v_gene	j_gene	abundance	CDR3aa	CDR3nt
TRBD1	TRBV11-2	TRBJ1-1	-	CASSWGQGLNTEAFF	TGTGCCAGCAGCTGGGGACAGGGGTTGAACACTGAAGCTTTCTTT
TRBD1	TRBV7-9	TRBJ2-7	-	CASSGIVRDSTYEQYF	TGTGCCAGCAGCGGAATTGTGAGGGACAGCACCTACGAGCAGTACTTC
-	TRBV9	TRBJ2-3	-	CASSVADRSTDTQYF	TGTGCCAGCAGCGTAGCAGACAGGAGCACAGATACGCAGTATTTT
-	TRBV6-1	TRBJ1-4	-	CATSHGEANEKLFF	TGTGCCACATCTCACGGCGAAGCTAATGAAAAACTGTTTTTT
TRBD2	TRBV28	TRBJ2-3	-	CASLGGGREDTQYF	TGTGCCAGCCTCGGGGGCGGGAGGGAAGATACGCAGTATTTT
-	TRBV19	TRBJ2-5	-	CASSIGTAQETQYF	TGTGCCAGTAGTATCGGGACCGCCCAAGAGACCCAGTACTTC
TRBD1	TRBV27	TRBJ2-7	-	CASSLATGVVHEQYF	TGTGCCAGCAGTTTGGCGACAGGGGTTGTCCACGAGCAGTACTTC
TRBD2	TRBV4-1	TRBJ2-2	few	CASSVPALAGPGELFF	TGCGCCAGCAGCGTTCCGGCCCTAGCGGGACCCGGGGAGCTGTTTTTT
-	TRBV10-3	TRBJ1-5	once	CASAPADQPQHF	TGTGCCAGTGCGCCCGCCGATCAGCCCCAGCATTTT
-	TRBV9	TRBJ1-6	-	CASSARGLSSPLHF	TGTGCCAGCAGCGCCCGGGGGCTAAGTTCACCCCTCCACTTT
TRBD2	TRBV5-1	TRBJ2-1	-	CASSPFPSGGAWSYNEQFF	TGCGCCAGCAGCCCCTTTCCTAGCGGGGGGGCTTGGTCCTACAATGAGCAGTTCTTC
TRBD1	TRBV30	TRBJ1-5	-	CAYGQENQPQHF	TGTGCCTACGGACAGGAGAATCAGCCCCAGCATTTT
TRBD2	TRBV9	TRBJ2-1	-	CASSVARTSSYNEQFF	TGTGCCAGCAGCGTAGCTAGGACTAGCTCCTACAATGAGCAGTTCTTC
-	TRBV5-8	TRBJ1-5	-	CASSLRTLDSNQPQHF	TGTGCCAGCAGCTTACGGACCTTAGATAGCAATCAGCCCCAGCATTTT
-	TRBV19	TRBJ2-2	-	CASSIAGTGELFF	TGTGCCAGTAGTATAGCCGGCACCGGGGAGCTGTTTTTT
-	TRBV19	TRBJ1-1	-	CASSIPAGMNTEAFF	TGTGCCAGTAGTATTCCGGCAGGGATGAACACTGAAGCTTTCTTT
-	TRBV6-1	TRBJ2-7	-	CASSENRAFSSYEQYF	TGTGCCAGCAGTGAAAACAGGGCATTTAGCTCCTACGAGCAGTACTTC
-	TRBV5-4	TRBJ1-1	-	CASSRPGGGLSTEAFF	TGTGCCAGCAGTCGTCCCGGGGGGGGTCTAAGCACTGAAGCTTTCTTT
TRBD1	TRBV7-2	TRBJ2-1	-	CASSLDRDSPNHEQFF	TGTGCCAGCAGCTTAGACCGGGACAGCCCTAACCATGAGCAGTTCTTC
TRBD2	TRBV5-6	TRBJ2-1	-	CASSGTSGAYNEQFF	TGTGCCAGCAGCGGTACTAGCGGGGCGTACAATGAGCAGTTCTTC
TRBD1	TRBV5-1	TRBJ1-2	-	CASSWGQGREYGYTF	TGCGCCAGCAGCTGGGGACAGGGACGAGAGTATGGCTACACCTTC
-	TRBV5-1	TRBJ2-3	-	CASSQEDTQYF	TGCGCCAGCAGTCAGGAAGATACGCAGTATTTT
-	TRBV28	TRBJ1-6	many	CASSGRGRGYNSPLHF	TGTGCCAGCAGTGGTCGGGGCAGGGGCTATAATTCACCCCTCCACTTT
TRBD1	TRBV4-3	TRBJ2-1	few	CASSQDSGTGGNEQFF	TGCGCCAGCAGCCAAGACTCTGGAACAGGGGGCAATGAGCAGTTCTTC
-	TRBV9	TRBJ1-1	-	CASSTKGTLNTEAFF	TGTGCCAGCAGCACTAAGGGTACCCTGAACACTGAAGCTTTCTTT
TRBD2	TRBV30	TRBJ2-3	few	CAWSVATSGRPDTQYF	TGTGCCTGGAGTGTAGCCACTAGCGGGAGGCCAGATACGCAGTATTTT
-	TRBV19	TRBJ2-1	-	CASSQIDGFSEQFF	TGTGCCAGTAGCCAAATCGATGGTTTCAGTGAGCAGTTCTTC
-	TRBV19	TRBJ2-3	-	CATKNWTSTDTQYF	TGTGCCACCAAAAACTGGACTAGCACAGATACGCAGTATTTT
TRBD1	TRBV5-6	TRBJ1-4	-	CASSLESGQGKLFF	TGTGCCAGCAGCTTGGAATCGGGACAGGGCAAACTGTTTTTT
-	TRBV28	TRBJ1-2	-	CASSLIGSYGYTF	TGTGCCAGCAGTTTAATAGGGAGCTATGGCTACACCTTC
-	TRBV7-3	TRBJ1-2	many	CASSASTYGYTF	TGTGCCAGCAGCGCATCTACCTATGGCTACACCTTC
-	TRBV5-5	TRBJ2-7	-	CASSLVGAAYEQYF	TGTGCCAGCAGCTTGGTAGGCGCTGCTTACGAGCAGTACTTC
-	TRBV19	TRBJ2-1	-	CASSTKTIDRLVDNEQFF	TGTGCCAGTAGTACGAAAACCATTGACAGGCTTGTGGACAATGAGCAGTTCTTC
TRBD1	TRBV11-3	TRBJ2-5	-	CASSKQGALETQYF	TGTGCCAGCAGCAAACAGGGGGCTCTAGAGACCCAGTACTTC
-	TRBV6-6	TRBJ1-4	-	CASCFLGRRGEKLFF	TGTGCCAGCTGCTTTTTGGGGCGGCGCGGCGAAAAACTGTTTTTT
-	TRBV2	TRBJ2-7	once	CASRSSGEQYF	TGTGCCAGCAGATCTTCTGGGGAGCAGTACTTC
TRBD1	TRBV5-1	TRBJ1-2	-	CASSMAPGQGMYGYTF	TGCGCCAGCAGCATGGCCCCGGGACAGGGGATGTATGGCTACACCTTC
-	TRBV19	TRBJ1-1	-	CASSIDGGEAFF	TGTGCCAGTAGTATAGACGGGGGTGAAGCTTTCTTT
TRBD2	TRBV4-2	TRBJ2-1	-	CASSQFSGARHNEQFF	TGTGCCAGCAGCCAATTTAGCGGGGCAAGGCACAATGAGCAGTTCTTC
TRBD1	TRBV5-4	TRBJ1-1	-	CASSTRTGNMNTEAFF	TGTGCCAGCAGCACGAGGACAGGAAACATGAACACTGAAGCTTTCTTT
-	TRBV5-6	TRBJ2-5	-	CASSSLETQYF	TGTGCCAGCAGCTCTCTAGAGACCCAGTACTTC
TRBD2	TRBV10-3	TRBJ2-3	-	CAISEVAGGRTDTQYF	TGTGCCATCAGTGAGGTAGCGGGGGGGAGGACAGATACGCAGTATTTT
-	TRBV20-1	TRBJ2-1	-	CSAGLRGEQFF	TGCAGTGCGGGGTTAAGGGGTGAGCAGTTCTTC
-	TRBV6-6	TRBJ2-2	few	CASTSTSSYGGELFF	TGTGCCAGCACCTCAACTAGCTCGTATGGCGGGGAGCTGTTTTTT
TRBD1	TRBV11-2	TRBJ2-2	-	CASSWTGGTGELFF	TGTGCCAGCAGCTGGACAGGGGGCACCGGGGAGCTGTTTTTT